The 18 T cell receptor beta chains given below trace back to one sample, sequenced in a study of Ad26.COV2.S vaccination and SARS-CoV-2 variants. Measured with immunoSEQ multiplex PCR; TCRdb has only the in-frame clones, and not every one. The repertoire holds 300,000 to 350,000 clones, with 88% as singletons. Treatment meaning: about 20 received Ad26.COV2.S at low or high dose, single or two shots; about 5 received placebo; per-sample allocation not given. Samples analyzed were those drawn on day 63 after the first vaccine or placebo injection. The sample in question was peripheral blood, obtained in a trial of Ad26.COV2.S vaccine versus placebo. The receptors originated from a person aged 18-60 years who received the Ad26.COV2.S COVID-19 vaccine or a placebo.

The CDR3 protein is CASSRTGSPYEQYF. The CDR3 nucleotides read TGTGCCAGCAGCCGGACAGGGTCCCCCTACGAGCAGTACTTC. The chain joins TRBV7-9 to TRBJ2-7, with 8 bases lining up with TRBD1. The V gene end was trimmed by 5 bases and the J gene end by 2 bases; junction bases not matched to a gene: 5. The CDR3 totals 14 residues. Germline V gene lookup returns CDR1 SEHNR and CDR2 FQNEAQ (reference sequence).

The CDR3 here is CASSESIRNRTDTQYF. The DNA of the CDR3 is TGCGCCAGCAGTGAGTCGATAAGGAACCGCACAGATACGCAGTATTTT. This chain uses TRBV10-1 with TRBJ2-3; the D is unclear. Germline V gives CDR1 WNHNN, CDR2 SYGVQD (reference sequence). Trimming took off 0 bases at V and 1 base at J, with 11 bases between the two ends. The length of the CDR3 is 16 residues.

The chain employs TRBV3-1 (or the pseudogene TRBV3-2) and TRBJ2-1; TRBD1 matches at 11 bases. The V segment lost 1 base and the J segment 5 bases; nucleotides outside the gene matches: 4. The CDR3 is 16 residues long. The germline gives CDR1 LGHDT, CDR2 YNNKEL (reference sequence). DNA for the CDR3: TGTGCCAGCAGCCAAGGGACAGGGGGCCGGAACAATGAGCAGTTCTTC. Encoded protein: CASSQGTGGRNNEQFF.

This clone was counted a few times. The V and J genes are TRBV5-1 and TRBJ1-2; D call uncertain. The V gene lost 0 bases and the J gene lost 2 bases, with 11 bases spanning the gap. Germline CDR1 reads SGHRS; CDR2 reads YFSETQ. There are 15 residues in the CDR3. As DNA, the CDR3 is TGCGCCAGCAGCTTGGAGCCAGGCCAAAACTATGGCTACACCTTC. Amino acids: CASSLEPGQNYGYTF.

This clone was observed a single time. The rearrangement joins TRBV11-2 to TRBJ2-1, with 13 bases fitting TRBD2. This CDR3 spans 18 amino acids. J lost 0 bases, V lost 5 bases, and 7 bases had no gene match. The germline gives CDR1 SGHAT, CDR2 FQNNGV. Here the CDR3 DNA reads TGTGCCAGCAGCCCGGGACTAGCGGGGCCGAGCTCCTACAATGAGCAGTTCTTC. Translated, it gives CASSPGLAGPSSYNEQFF.

J is TRBJ1-1 and V is TRBV19; possibly TRBD1 for D (5 bases). CDR1 is LNHDA, CDR2 SQIVND, per germline (reference sequence). The CDR3 length is 15 residues. V dropped 2 bases and J dropped 3 bases, with 13 bases sitting between them. The CDR3 bases are TGTGCCAGTAGTATAAAGGGGTTTTTGGACACTGAAGCTTTCTTT. Translated: CASSIKGFLDTEAFF.

The chain joins TRBV12-3 or TRBV12-4 to TRBJ2-2, with TRBD1 as a possible D gene (6 bases). Trimming cost V 6 bases and J 14 bases, with 19 bases left between them. This CDR3 contains 13 residues. The chain's CDR3 is CASSYATGWALFF. The CDR3 region has the DNA TGTGCCAGCAGCTACGCGACAGGTTGGGCACTGTTTTTT.

The chain recombines TRBV29-1 with TRBJ2-5; D is uncertain. In germline, CDR1 is SQVTM, CDR2 ANQGSEA. Deletions cut 1 base from V and 5 bases from J, with 8 bases between. This CDR3 region has 12 residues. CDR3 region: CSVEVGVETQYF. Here the CDR3 DNA reads TGCAGCGTTGAAGTCGGAGTGGAGACCCAGTACTTC.

This clone was seen once. Its ends do not fully match the called genes, so a read error is possible. Within the sample, other DNA sequences also encode this same CDR3. The CDR3 nucleotides read TGTGCCAGCAGTTACTCGCGAAGCCAAGGCTATACCTTC. This encodes CASSYSRSQGYTF. The chain is built from TRBV6-5 and TRBJ1-2; D is unresolved. CDR1 and CDR2 (germline): MNHEY, SVGAGI. This CDR3 spans 13 amino acids.

The rearrangement links TRBV21-1 to TRBJ2-3; the DNA was not compared with TRBD1, the D call given in the table. TRBV21-1 is a recognized pseudogene. The CDR3 runs to 15 residues. CDR3 bases: TGTGCCAGCAGCAAAGGTACAGTGCCAAGTGGTACGCAGTATTTT. Translating gives CASSKGTVPSGTQYF.

The rearrangement links TRBV19 to TRBJ2-7, with TRBD1 matching over 8 bases. V gave up 9 bases and J gave up 2 bases; unmatched junction bases: 18. Germline assignment: CDR1 LNHDA and CDR2 SQIVND (reference sequence). The CDR3 covers 17 residues. The CDR3 is CASRRRGQALGTYEQYF. CDR3 nucleotides: TGTGCCAGCAGAAGACGGGGACAGGCGTTAGGGACCTACGAGCAGTACTTC.

This sequence joins TRBV7-9 and TRBJ2-5; D not certain. Trimming left V 7 bases short and J 5 bases short, with 8 bases between. This CDR3 region has 11 residues. The germline gives CDR1 SEHNR, CDR2 FQNEAQ (reference sequence). In nucleotides, the CDR3 is TGTGCCAGCAACATTATCGAGACCCAGTACTTC. This encodes CASNIIETQYF.

To note about this clone: Other DNA sequences in the same sample also yield this CDR3. The chain has TRBV9 and TRBJ2-7; the D call may be TRBD1 or TRBD2 (6 bases each). V was pared by 0 bases and J by 0 bases, with 10 bases between. This CDR3 spans 15 amino acids. Germline V gives CDR1 SGDLS, CDR2 YYNGEE. CDR3 residues: CASSVGGASSYEQYF. The CDR3 DNA is TGTGCCAGCAGCGTAGGGGGGGCTAGCTCCTACGAGCAGTACTTC.

The chain joins TRBV7-2 to TRBJ2-7; 9 nucleotides agree with TRBD2. This CDR3 has 14 amino acids. Per the germline V gene, CDR1 is SGHTA and CDR2 is FQGNSA. The junction had 4 bases not matched to a gene; V was cut back by 5 bases and J by 2 bases. In DNA form, the CDR3 reads TGTGCCAGCAGCCCGACTAGCGGAGCCTACGAGCAGTACTTC. Its protein is CASSPTSGAYEQYF.

The rearrangement joins TRBV6-5 to TRBJ1-1; D is unresolved. Trimming took 10 bases from V and 1 from J, leaving 10 bases between them. CDR3 length equals 12 residues. Germline V gene lookup returns CDR1 MNHEY and CDR2 SVGAGI. The DNA for the CDR3 is TGTGCCACCTTGGAAGGGAACACTGAAGCTTTCTTT. Protein: CATLEGNTEAFF.

The chain combines TRBV29-1 with TRBJ2-1; 11 nucleotides line up with TRBD2. The V gene's germline CDR1 is SQVTM and CDR2 ANQGSEA. This CDR3 contains 15 residues. The V segment lost 6 bases and the J segment 6 bases; nucleotides outside the gene matches: 10. CDR3 in DNA: TGCAGCGTCCTGGGGCTAGCGGGAGGTAGCAATGAGCAGTTCTTC. Translated: CSVLGLAGGSNEQFF.

The CDR3 sequence is CASSRWEGGTYTDTQYF. CDR3 DNA: TGTGCCAGCAGCAGATGGGAGGGCGGGACCTACACAGATACGCAGTATTTT. This chain connects TRBV7-6 to TRBJ2-3; TRBD2 aligns across 7 bases. V shed 5 bases, J shed 2 bases, and the junction held 13 bases outside the gene matches. Germline V CDR1 and CDR2: SGHVS, FNYEAQ. The CDR3 runs to 17 residues.

The chain combines TRBV19 with TRBJ1-2, with D possibly being TRBD1 (5 bases). CDR1 is LNHDA and CDR2 is SQIVND in the germline V gene (reference sequence). This CDR3 comprises 15 residues. V was cut by 4 bases and J by 1 base, with 13 bases left in between. The CDR3 bases are TGTGCCAGTAGTACCTATGACAGTATTAACTATGGCTACACCTTC. This encodes CASSTYDSINYGYTF.